This T cell receptor (beta chain) is from a study of T cell changes during pregnancy in multiple sclerosis (dated by TCRdb to the late 2010s). Some background on the complete study: In women with multiple sclerosis, the researchers looked at how the T cell repertoire shifted as pregnancy progressed.

A note on this clone: Its antigen specificity is not known. Per-base quality was not reported, and no clone a single base away is much larger than it.

V and J are truncated by 8 bases and 0 bases respectively, leaving an intervening sequence of 11 bases. CDR1 MNHEY and CDR2 SMNVEV were looked up in the germline V gene (reference sequence). Measured from the cysteine to the phenylalanine, the CDR3 is 13 residues long. This entry keeps only the CDR3 DNA: 39 bases, framed from base 1. Receptor amplification or capture employed the immunoSEQ multiplex PCR assay. The table comes from immuneACCESS by way of TCRdb, which keeps in-frame sequences with V and J called. Part of the clones is missing from these tables; in studies checked, under half for an unresolved V gene and the rest for unknown reasons. A total of about 94,000 clones appear in this sample, under 95% of them only once. The top ten clonotypes cover 0.99% of the sample.

The sample consisted of peripheral blood, taken after pregnancy. The rearranged segments are TRBV27 and TRBJ2-7, with the D gene uncertain. The receptor comes from a female donor with multiple sclerosis, enrolled in a pregnancy study. For the CDR3, the sequence is CASAHSGSYEQYF. The nucleotides are TGTGCCAGCGCCCACTCGGGCTCCTACGAGCAGTACTTC.